A selection of T cell receptor beta chains follows, all from one sample in a study of blood T cell repertoires in COVID-19. Using immunoSEQ multiplex PCR, the repertoire was profiled, and TCRdb retains in-frame clones only, with some absent. The sample lists around 150,000 clones, approximately 90% occurring once. The specimen was peripheral blood. Every receptor here comes from a man younger than 35 with acute or convalescent COVID-19. The CDR3 runs from the conserved cysteine through the conserved F or W. D genes are given only for firm matches. Only part of the rows carry a size: once, few, many, or a class if the clone is expanded.

CDR3nt: TGTGCCAGCACTACCTTTAATTCACCCCTCCACTTT
CDR3aa: CASTTFNSPLHF
abundance: -
v_gene: TRBV27
d_gene: -
j_gene: TRBJ1-6

CDR3nt: TGTGCCAGCAGCCAATTCAGTCTGGACAGGGACAAGACTGAAGCTTTCTTT
CDR3aa: CASSQFSLDRDKTEAFF
abundance: few
v_gene: TRBV3-1/TRBV3-2
d_gene: TRBD1
j_gene: TRBJ1-1

CDR3nt: TGTGCCAGCAGTTGGGGGGGCGTCGACAATGAGCAGTTCTTC
CDR3aa: CASSWGGVDNEQFF
abundance: -
v_gene: TRBV27
d_gene: -
j_gene: TRBJ2-1

CDR3nt: TGCGCCAGCAGCCAAGTAAGTTTTTTAGCGGAGGGGAAAAGCGAGCAGTACTTC
CDR3aa: CASSQVSFLAEGKSEQYF
abundance: -
v_gene: TRBV4-1
d_gene: -
j_gene: TRBJ2-7

CDR3nt: TGTGCCAGCAGGAGACTAGCGGGAGATAATGAGCAGTTCTTC
CDR3aa: CASRRLAGDNEQFF
abundance: -
v_gene: TRBV6-5
d_gene: TRBD2
j_gene: TRBJ2-1

CDR3nt: TGTGCCAGCTCACCATCGGCCGGGAGAGGCTACAACGAGCAGTACTTC
CDR3aa: CASSPSAGRGYNEQYF
abundance: few
v_gene: TRBV18
d_gene: -
j_gene: TRBJ2-7

CDR3nt: TGCAGCGGTTTACTAGCGGAGGTAAACATTCAGTACTTC
CDR3aa: CSGLLAEVNIQYF
abundance: -
v_gene: TRBV29-1
d_gene: TRBD2
j_gene: TRBJ2-4

CDR3nt: TGTGCCAGCAGTTTACAAGGGGGCAGAGGGACCGGGGAGCTGTTTTTT
CDR3aa: CASSLQGGRGTGELFF
abundance: -
v_gene: TRBV27
d_gene: TRBD1
j_gene: TRBJ2-2

CDR3nt: TGTGCCAGCAGCCAAGAGCGGTTAAGCACAGATACGCAGTATTTT
CDR3aa: CASSQERLSTDTQYF
abundance: -
v_gene: TRBV4-2
d_gene: -
j_gene: TRBJ2-3

CDR3nt: TGTGCCAGCAGTCCGGTCCTAGGAGGCTACACCTTC
CDR3aa: CASSPVLGGYTF
abundance: -
v_gene: TRBV27
d_gene: -
j_gene: TRBJ1-2

CDR3nt: TGTGCCAGCAGCGTAGGTTCCCCCCCCGGGACAGAAAACATTCAGTACTTC
CDR3aa: CASSVGSPPGTENIQYF
abundance: -
v_gene: TRBV9
d_gene: TRBD1
j_gene: TRBJ2-4

CDR3nt: TGTGCCAGCAGTGATGGTTGGGGGGTTGGCTACACCTTC
CDR3aa: CASSDGWGVGYTF
abundance: few
v_gene: TRBV2
d_gene: -
j_gene: TRBJ1-2

CDR3nt: TGTGCCAGTAGTATAGTGGGCAGGGGGCTCTACGAGCAGTACTTC
CDR3aa: CASSIVGRGLYEQYF
abundance: -
v_gene: TRBV19
d_gene: TRBD1
j_gene: TRBJ2-7

CDR3nt: TGTGCCAGCAGCGTAGCTTTTGATTCACCCCTCCACTTT
CDR3aa: CASSVAFDSPLHF
abundance: -
v_gene: TRBV9
d_gene: -
j_gene: TRBJ1-6

CDR3nt: TGTGCCAGCAGTGGGACTAGCGGGGCTTTGGTTGACAATGAGCAGTTCTTC
CDR3aa: CASSGTSGALVDNEQFF
abundance: -
v_gene: TRBV6-1
d_gene: TRBD2
j_gene: TRBJ2-1

CDR3nt: TGTGCCAGTAGTCTTCAGGGGGTTGGCTTGAACACTGAAGCTTTCTTT
CDR3aa: CASSLQGVGLNTEAFF
abundance: once
v_gene: TRBV19
d_gene: TRBD1
j_gene: TRBJ1-1

CDR3nt: TGTGCCAGCAGCTTGTCAGGGGCTGAAGCTTTCTTT
CDR3aa: CASSLSGAEAFF
abundance: -
v_gene: TRBV5-5
d_gene: -
j_gene: TRBJ1-1

CDR3nt: TGTGCCAGCAGCCGGCAGGGGGGTAACACTGAAGCTTTCTTT
CDR3aa: CASSRQGGNTEAFF
abundance: -
v_gene: TRBV7-2
d_gene: TRBD1
j_gene: TRBJ1-1

CDR3nt: TGTGCCAGCAGCTTAGGCGGGGGAGCTCGAGATACGCAGTATTTT
CDR3aa: CASSLGGGARDTQYF
abundance: -
v_gene: TRBV7-9
d_gene: TRBD2
j_gene: TRBJ2-3

CDR3nt: TGTGCCAGCAGCCAAGGAGTAGCAGGGGACACTGAAGCTTTCTTT
CDR3aa: CASSQGVAGDTEAFF
abundance: -
v_gene: TRBV3-1/TRBV3-2
d_gene: -
j_gene: TRBJ1-1

CDR3nt: TGTGCCAGCAGCTCCCCCCCGGGACAGAACTCCTACGAGCAGTACTTC
CDR3aa: CASSSPPGQNSYEQYF
abundance: -
v_gene: TRBV7-9
d_gene: TRBD1
j_gene: TRBJ2-7

CDR3nt: TGTGCCAGCAGCCCCGGGACTAGTATTATCCGGGGGGACACGCAGTATTTT
CDR3aa: CASSPGTSIIRGDTQYF
abundance: -
v_gene: TRBV7-8
d_gene: TRBD2
j_gene: TRBJ2-3

CDR3nt: TGTGCCAGCAGTGAATTGGCAGGGGGCTCCTACGAGCAGTACTTC
CDR3aa: CASSELAGGSYEQYF
abundance: -
v_gene: TRBV2
d_gene: TRBD1
j_gene: TRBJ2-7

CDR3nt: TGTGCCAGCAGTTACCGGCTAGCGGGATTCACAGATACGCAGTATTTT
CDR3aa: CASSYRLAGFTDTQYF
abundance: -
v_gene: TRBV6-2/TRBV6-3
d_gene: TRBD2
j_gene: TRBJ2-3

CDR3nt: TGTGCCAGTAGTTATCAGGGGGGAGCTGATACGCAGTATTTT
CDR3aa: CASSYQGGADTQYF
abundance: -
v_gene: TRBV19
d_gene: -
j_gene: TRBJ2-3

CDR3nt: TGTGCCAGCAGCTTCGACAGGGCACCCGGGGAGCTGTTTTTT
CDR3aa: CASSFDRAPGELFF
abundance: -
v_gene: TRBV11-2
d_gene: TRBD1
j_gene: TRBJ2-2

CDR3nt: TGTGCCAGTAGTAGCGGGAGTGAGGTTTACGAGCAGTACTTC
CDR3aa: CASSSGSEVYEQYF
abundance: -
v_gene: TRBV19
d_gene: TRBD2
j_gene: TRBJ2-7

CDR3nt: TGTGCCACCGGGGATACAGGAGACTATGGCTACACCTTC
CDR3aa: CATGDTGDYGYTF
abundance: once
v_gene: TRBV24-1
d_gene: -
j_gene: TRBJ1-2

CDR3nt: TGTGCGACGAGGACTAGCGGCACCGGGGAGCTGTTTTTT
CDR3aa: CATRTSGTGELFF
abundance: -
v_gene: TRBV6-4
d_gene: TRBD2
j_gene: TRBJ2-2

CDR3nt: TGTGCCAGCAGCGTAGAGGGGCGCCTGAGCACTGAAGCTTTCTTT
CDR3aa: CASSVEGRLSTEAFF
abundance: -
v_gene: TRBV9
d_gene: -
j_gene: TRBJ1-1

CDR3nt: TGTGCTAGTGGTTTGGTGGGACAGCCCAATCAGCCCCAGCATTTT
CDR3aa: CASGLVGQPNQPQHF
abundance: -
v_gene: TRBV12-5
d_gene: TRBD1
j_gene: TRBJ1-5

CDR3nt: TGTGCCAGTACCCCGGCGGCAGGGGGCTACGAGCAGTACTTC
CDR3aa: CASTPAAGGYEQYF
abundance: -
v_gene: TRBV19
d_gene: TRBD1
j_gene: TRBJ2-7

CDR3nt: TGTGCCAGCAGTCAACAGGGGTTTGATTCACCCCTCCACTTT
CDR3aa: CASSQQGFDSPLHF
abundance: -
v_gene: TRBV2
d_gene: TRBD1
j_gene: TRBJ1-6

CDR3nt: TGTGCCAGCAGCTTGGGACAGCTTTCAACTAATGAAAAACTGTTTTTT
CDR3aa: CASSLGQLSTNEKLFF
abundance: -
v_gene: TRBV5-8
d_gene: -
j_gene: TRBJ1-4

CDR3nt: TGTGCCAGCACCTTCGGGGTCAGAAACACCATATATTTT
CDR3aa: CASTFGVRNTIYF
abundance: -
v_gene: TRBV3-1/TRBV3-2
d_gene: -
j_gene: TRBJ1-3

CDR3nt: TGTGCCAGCAGCTATGACAAAGGCACTGAAGCTTTCTTT
CDR3aa: CASSYDKGTEAFF
abundance: -
v_gene: TRBV9
d_gene: -
j_gene: TRBJ1-1

CDR3nt: TGTGCCAGCAGCTTGGGGCAGGGTAGGACCCTTGAAGCTTTCTTT
CDR3aa: CASSLGQGRTLEAFF
abundance: -
v_gene: TRBV5-6
d_gene: -
j_gene: TRBJ1-1

CDR3nt: TGTGCCAGCAGTCGGGGGGCGGATACGCAGTATTTT
CDR3aa: CASSRGADTQYF
abundance: once
v_gene: TRBV6-5
d_gene: -
j_gene: TRBJ2-3

CDR3nt: TGTGCCCTTCATGGAACCGCGACCGACAGAGAAGCTTTCTTT
CDR3aa: CALHGTATDREAFF
abundance: -
v_gene: TRBV30
d_gene: -
j_gene: TRBJ1-1

CDR3nt: TGTGCCAGCAGCTTTGGAGGGGATAGCAATCAGCCCCAGCATTTT
CDR3aa: CASSFGGDSNQPQHF
abundance: once
v_gene: TRBV5-4
d_gene: -
j_gene: TRBJ1-5

CDR3nt: TGTGCCAGCCTTACAGGGTGGGGTACTGAAGCTTTCTTT
CDR3aa: CASLTGWGTEAFF
abundance: -
v_gene: TRBV12-3/TRBV12-4
d_gene: -
j_gene: TRBJ1-1